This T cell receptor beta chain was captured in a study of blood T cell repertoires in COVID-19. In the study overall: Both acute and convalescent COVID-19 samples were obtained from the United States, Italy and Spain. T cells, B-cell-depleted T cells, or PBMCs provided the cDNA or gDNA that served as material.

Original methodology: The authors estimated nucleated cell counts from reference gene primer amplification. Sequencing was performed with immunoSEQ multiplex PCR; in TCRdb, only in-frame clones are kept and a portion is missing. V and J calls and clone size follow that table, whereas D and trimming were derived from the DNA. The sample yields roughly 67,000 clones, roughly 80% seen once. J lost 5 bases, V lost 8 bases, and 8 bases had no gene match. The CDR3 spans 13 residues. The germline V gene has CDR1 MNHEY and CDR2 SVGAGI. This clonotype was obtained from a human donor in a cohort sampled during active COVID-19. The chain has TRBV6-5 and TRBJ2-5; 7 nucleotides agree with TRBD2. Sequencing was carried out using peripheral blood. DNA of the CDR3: TGTGCCAGCGGCGTGGGGGGGTTGGAGACCCAGTACTTC. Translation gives CASGVGGLETQYF.